This is a list of T cell receptor beta chains from one sample in a study of T-cell reconstitution after alpha-beta-depleted transplantation in children. MiXCR was run by TCRdb on the PCR reads, yielding one entry per CDR3 protein. Of fewer than 550,000 distinct CDR3 sequences detected, roughly a tenth appear once; the ten largest clones hold 2% to 2.5%. The sample was PBMCs, taken before TCRalphabeta/CD19-depleted stem cell transplant. The receptors were sampled from a child aged 2-15 years with inherited bone marrow failure, due to receive a stem cell transplant. The CDR3 runs from the conserved cysteine through the conserved F or W. A D gene is named only where the DNA matches it firmly. Some rows mark clone size as missing; the rest say once, few, many or name a class of expanded clone.

J,V,size,D,CDR3,DNA
TRBJ2-7,TRBV30,many,.,CAWSVHEPYEQYF,TGTGCCTGGAGTGTACACGAACCCTACGAGCAGTACTTC
TRBJ2-1,TRBV7-2,few,.,CASSLERSNEQFF,TGTGCCAGCAGCTTGGAGAGGAGCAATGAGCAGTTCTTC
TRBJ2-1,TRBV7-9,many,.,CASSTTRVGDEQFF,TGTGCCAGCAGCACGACGAGGGTCGGGGATGAGCAGTTCTTC
TRBJ1-3,TRBV20-1,many,.,CSARGPGEGRNTIYF,TGCAGTGCTAGAGGGCCAGGAGAGGGACGGAACACCATATATTTT
TRBJ2-3,TRBV20-1,many,.,CSARTDSSTDTQYF,TGCAGTGCCCGGACGGACTCTAGCACAGATACGCAGTATTTT
TRBJ2-7,TRBV7-2,many,TRBD2,CASSLAPSGRSDEQYF,TGTGCCAGCAGCTTAGCGCCCAGCGGGAGGTCCGACGAGCAGTACTTC
TRBJ2-1,TRBV15,many,TRBD1,CATSRRQGVNYNEQFF,TGTGCCACCAGCAGGCGCCAGGGGGTGAACTACAATGAGCAGTTCTTC
TRBJ2-7,TRBV11-2,many,TRBD2,CASSSTLAGAGEQYF,TGTGCCAGCAGCTCGACTCTAGCGGGAGCTGGGGAGCAGTACTTC
TRBJ2-2,TRBV6-5,many,TRBD2,CASSLAGEGTGELFF,TGTGCCAGCAGCTTAGCGGGAGAAGGTACCGGGGAGCTGTTTTTT
TRBJ2-5,TRBV4-3,many,TRBD2,CASSQIPRGLAGGIQETQYF,TGCGCCAGCAGCCAGATCCCGAGGGGACTAGCGGGAGGAATCCAAGAGACCCAGTACTTC
TRBJ2-7,TRBV4-1,.,.,CASSRFDHSYEQYF,TGCGCCAGCAGCCGTTTCGACCATTCCTACGAGCAGTACTTC
TRBJ2-1,TRBV9,many,TRBD2,CASSVAGLATYEQFF,TGTGCCAGCAGCGTAGCGGGACTAGCGACCTATGAGCAGTTCTTC
TRBJ2-7,TRBV3-1,many,.,CASSRGPPLSFSYEQYF,TGTGCCAGCAGCCGGGGGCCTCCCCTCTCGTTCTCCTACGAGCAGTACTTC
TRBJ2-2,TRBV7-8,many,TRBD1,CASSLARQGNGELFF,TGTGCCAGCAGCTTAGCCCGACAGGGTAACGGGGAGCTGTTTTTT
TRBJ2-2,TRBV15,many,.,CATSRRQDSANTGELFF,TGTGCCACCAGCAGGAGGCAGGACAGCGCGAACACCGGGGAGCTGTTTTTT
TRBJ2-5,TRBV20-1,many,TRBD2,CSARDWASGRVETQYF,TGCAGTGCTAGAGATTGGGCTAGCGGGAGGGTGGAGACCCAGTACTTC
TRBJ2-3,TRBV7-9,.,.,CASKRDGAFSDTQYF,TGTGCCAGTAAACGGGACGGTGCATTTTCGGATACGCAGTATTTT
TRBJ2-2,TRBV4-3,many,.,CASSHGLLGELFF,TGCGCCAGCAGCCATGGACTGCTCGGGGAGCTGTTTTTT
TRBJ2-2,TRBV6-1,few,.,CASRLGRAGHGELFF,TGTGCCAGCAGATTGGGGCGGGCGGGCCACGGGGAGCTGTTTTTT
TRBJ2-7,TRBV10-2,many,.,CASTRSYYEQYF,TGCGCCAGCACCCGGAGTTACTACGAGCAGTACTTC
TRBJ2-1,TRBV5-1,many,TRBD2,CASSLTTSGIYEQFF,TGCGCCAGCAGCTTGACAACTAGCGGGATTTATGAGCAGTTCTTC
TRBJ2-1,TRBV11-2,many,.,CASSSPRASSSYNEQFF,TGTGCCAGCAGCTCACCCAGGGCCAGCAGCTCCTACAATGAGCAGTTCTTC
TRBJ1-3,TRBV28,many,.,CASSLSPLRATFGNTIYF,TGTGCCAGCAGTTTATCCCCGCTCCGAGCGACCTTTGGAAACACCATATATTTT
TRBJ2-7,TRBV29-1,many,TRBD2,CSVEAGGPFEQYF,TGCAGCGTTGAGGCGGGAGGGCCGTTCGAGCAGTACTTC
TRBJ2-1,TRBV9,many,TRBD2,CASSKKREGLGEQFF,TGTGCCAGCAGCAAAAAGCGGGAGGGCCTAGGAGAGCAGTTCTTC
TRBJ2-3,TRBV9,many,.,CASSPLAGHTDTQYF,TGTGCCAGCAGCCCACTCGCGGGGCACACAGATACGCAGTATTTT
TRBJ1-4,TRBV4-3,.,.,CASSNGQTPNEKLFF,TGCGCCAGCAGCAATGGACAGACCCCTAATGAAAAACTGTTTTTT
TRBJ2-1,TRBV28,many,TRBD2,CASRMAGEENEQFF,TGTGCCAGCAGGATGGCGGGAGAGGAGAATGAGCAGTTCTTC
TRBJ2-1,TRBV2,few,TRBD2,CASRDRGTSGSSYNEQFF,TGTGCCAGCAGGGACAGGGGGACTAGCGGGAGCTCGTACAATGAGCAGTTCTTC
TRBJ1-5,TRBV12-3/TRBV12-4,many,.,CASSTGQGNQPQHF,TGTGCCAGCAGTACTGGACAAGGCAATCAGCCCCAGCATTTT
TRBJ1-2,TRBV5-1,.,.,CASSYKTGPDGYTF,TGCGCCAGCAGCTATAAAACAGGCCCCGATGGCTACACCTTC
TRBJ2-4,TRBV12-3/TRBV12-4,.,TRBD2,CASSFSAGVNIQYF,TGTGCCAGCAGTTTTTCAGCGGGAGTTAACATTCAGTACTTC
TRBJ2-7,TRBV7-8,few,.,CASSPSGYGQYF,TGTGCCAGCAGCCCCAGCGGCTACGGGCAGTACTTC
TRBJ2-1,TRBV30,few,.,CARGTRTYNEQFF,TGTGCCCGGGGGACTCGAACCTACAATGAGCAGTTCTTC
TRBJ2-2,TRBV4-3,many,.,CASSQRQDTGELFF,TGCGCCAGCAGCCAGCGACAGGACACCGGGGAGCTGTTTTTT
TRBJ2-7,TRBV5-4,.,TRBD2,CASSLDPLAGEYEQYF,TGTGCCAGCAGCTTGGACCCTCTAGCGGGAGAATACGAGCAGTACTTC
TRBJ1-2,TRBV5-1,many,.,CASSLMTGLTGGYTF,TGCGCCAGCAGCTTGATGACGGGGCTTACGGGAGGCTACACCTTC
TRBJ1-2,TRBV7-2,.,.,CASSVQGSGYGYTF,TGTGCCAGCAGCGTCCAGGGCTCAGGCTATGGCTACACCTTC
TRBJ1-2,TRBV7-9,many,.,CASSLPTGSYGYTF,TGTGCCAGCAGCCTCCCTACGGGATCCTATGGCTACACCTTC